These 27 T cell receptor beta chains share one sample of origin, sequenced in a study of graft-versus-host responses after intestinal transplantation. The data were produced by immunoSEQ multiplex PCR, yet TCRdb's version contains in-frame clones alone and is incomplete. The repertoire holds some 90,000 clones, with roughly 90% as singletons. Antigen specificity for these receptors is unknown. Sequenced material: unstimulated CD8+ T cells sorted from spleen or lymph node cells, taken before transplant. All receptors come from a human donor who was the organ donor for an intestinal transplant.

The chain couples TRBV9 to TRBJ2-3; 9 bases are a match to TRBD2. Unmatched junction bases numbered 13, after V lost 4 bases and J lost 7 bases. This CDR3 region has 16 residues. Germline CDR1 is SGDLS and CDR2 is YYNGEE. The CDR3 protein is CASSQAIAGDKYTQYF. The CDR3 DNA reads TGTGCCAGCAGCCAGGCGATAGCGGGGGATAAATATACGCAGTATTTT. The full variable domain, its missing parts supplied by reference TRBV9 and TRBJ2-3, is DSGVTQTPKHLITATGQRVTLRCSPRSGDLSVYWYQQSLDQGLQFLIQYYNGEERAKGNILERFSAQQFPDLHSELNLSSLELGDSALYFCASSQAIAGDKYTQYFGPGTRLTVL.

The CDR3 is CASSQDYRARSGELFF. CDR3 bases: TGCGCCAGCAGCCAAGATTACAGGGCCAGGTCCGGGGAGCTGTTTTTT. The V gene is TRBV4-3, the J gene TRBJ2-2; D possibly corresponds to TRBD1 (6 bases). Per germline, CDR1 LGHNA and CDR2 YSLEER. This CDR3 comprises 16 residues. V was pared by 0 bases and J by 6 bases, with 14 bases between.

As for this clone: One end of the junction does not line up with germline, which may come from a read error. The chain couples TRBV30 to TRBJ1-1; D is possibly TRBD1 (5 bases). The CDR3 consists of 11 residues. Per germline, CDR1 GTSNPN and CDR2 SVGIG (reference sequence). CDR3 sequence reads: CQGISKAEAFF. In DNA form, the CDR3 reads TGCCAGGGTATCTCAAAGGCTGAAGCTTTCTTT.

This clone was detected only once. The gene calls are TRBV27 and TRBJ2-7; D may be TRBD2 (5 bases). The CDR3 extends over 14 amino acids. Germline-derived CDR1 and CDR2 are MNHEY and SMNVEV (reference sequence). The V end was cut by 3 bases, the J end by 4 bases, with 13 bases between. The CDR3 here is CASSLQGLAYEQYF. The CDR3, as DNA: TGTGCCAGCAGTTTGCAAGGGTTAGCGTACGAGCAGTACTTC.

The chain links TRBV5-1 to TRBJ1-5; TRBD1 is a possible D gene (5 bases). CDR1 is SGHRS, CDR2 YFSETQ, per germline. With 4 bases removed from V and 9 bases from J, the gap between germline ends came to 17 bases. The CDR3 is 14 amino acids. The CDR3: CASSLDSSGRPQHF. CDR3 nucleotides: TGCGCCAGCAGCCTTGACAGTTCGGGTAGGCCCCAGCATTTT.

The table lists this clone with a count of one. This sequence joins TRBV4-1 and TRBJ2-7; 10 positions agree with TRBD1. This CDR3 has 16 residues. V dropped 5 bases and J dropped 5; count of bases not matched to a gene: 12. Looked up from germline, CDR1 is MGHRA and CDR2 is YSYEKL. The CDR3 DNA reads TGCGCCAGCAGCTCCCAACCGGGACAGGGGTTCCACGAGCAGTACTTC. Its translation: CASSSQPGQGFHEQYF.

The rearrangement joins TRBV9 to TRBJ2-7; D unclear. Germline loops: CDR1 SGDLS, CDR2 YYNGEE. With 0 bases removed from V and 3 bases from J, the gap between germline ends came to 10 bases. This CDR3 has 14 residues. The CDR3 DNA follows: TGTGCCAGCAGCGTAGGAGGATCGGGCTACGAGCAGTACTTC. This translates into CASSVGGSGYEQYF.

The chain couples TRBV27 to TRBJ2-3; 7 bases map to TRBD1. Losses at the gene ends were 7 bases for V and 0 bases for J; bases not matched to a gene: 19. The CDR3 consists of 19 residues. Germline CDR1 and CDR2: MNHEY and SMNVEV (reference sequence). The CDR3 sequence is CASTLGPGQTSLSTDTQYF. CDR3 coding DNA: TGTGCCAGCACCTTAGGCCCGGGACAGACCAGTCTTAGCACAGATACGCAGTATTTT.

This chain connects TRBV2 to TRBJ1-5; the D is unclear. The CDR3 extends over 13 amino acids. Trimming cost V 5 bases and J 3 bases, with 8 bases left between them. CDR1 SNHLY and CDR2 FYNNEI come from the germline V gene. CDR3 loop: CASSQDTNQPQHF. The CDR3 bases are TGTGCCAGCAGTCAAGACACCAATCAGCCCCAGCATTTT.

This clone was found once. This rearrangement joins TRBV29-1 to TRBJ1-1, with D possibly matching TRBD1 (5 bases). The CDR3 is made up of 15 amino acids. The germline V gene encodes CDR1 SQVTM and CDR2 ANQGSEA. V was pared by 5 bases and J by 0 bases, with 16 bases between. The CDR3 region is CSVNPQGFMNTEAFF. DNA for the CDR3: TGCAGCGTTAATCCCCAGGGATTCATGAACACTGAAGCTTTCTTT.

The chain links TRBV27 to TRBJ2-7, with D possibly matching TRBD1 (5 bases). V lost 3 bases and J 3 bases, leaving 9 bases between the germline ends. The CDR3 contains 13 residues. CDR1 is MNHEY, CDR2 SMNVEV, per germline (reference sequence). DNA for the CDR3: TGTGCCAGCAGTTTTGCTCAGGGCTACGAGCAGTACTTC. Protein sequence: CASSFAQGYEQYF.

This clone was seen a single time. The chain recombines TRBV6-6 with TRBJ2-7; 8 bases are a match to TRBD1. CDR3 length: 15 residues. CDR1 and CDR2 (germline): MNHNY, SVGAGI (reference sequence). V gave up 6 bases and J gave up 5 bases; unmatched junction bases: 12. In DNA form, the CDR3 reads TGTGCCAGCAGCCTAGAGGCAGGGGGCTTCGACGAGCAGTACTTC. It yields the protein CASSLEAGGFDEQYF.

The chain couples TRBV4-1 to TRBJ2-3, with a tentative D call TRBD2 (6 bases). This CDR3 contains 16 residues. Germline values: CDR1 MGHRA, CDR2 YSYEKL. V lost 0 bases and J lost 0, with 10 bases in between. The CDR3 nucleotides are TGCGCCAGCAGCCAAGAATCCGGGAGTAGCACAGATACGCAGTATTTT. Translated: CASSQESGSSTDTQYF.

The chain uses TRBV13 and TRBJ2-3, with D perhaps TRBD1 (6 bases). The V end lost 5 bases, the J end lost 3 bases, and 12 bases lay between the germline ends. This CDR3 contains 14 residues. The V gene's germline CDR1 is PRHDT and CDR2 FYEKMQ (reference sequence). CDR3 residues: CASSPRQVTDTQYF. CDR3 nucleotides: TGTGCCAGCAGCCCCCGACAGGTAACAGATACGCAGTATTTT.

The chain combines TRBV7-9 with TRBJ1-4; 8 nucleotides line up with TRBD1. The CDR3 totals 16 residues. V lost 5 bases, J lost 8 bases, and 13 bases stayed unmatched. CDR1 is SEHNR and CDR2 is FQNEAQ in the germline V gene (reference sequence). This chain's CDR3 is CASSNGPSGGEEKLFF. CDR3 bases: TGTGCCAGCAGCAATGGACCCTCAGGGGGCGAGGAAAAACTGTTTTTT.

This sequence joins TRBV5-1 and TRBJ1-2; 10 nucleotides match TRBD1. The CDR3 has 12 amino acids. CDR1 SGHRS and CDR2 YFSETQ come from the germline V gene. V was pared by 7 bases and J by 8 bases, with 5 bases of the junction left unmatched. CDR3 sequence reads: CASGDRGQGYTF. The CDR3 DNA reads TGCGCCAGCGGCGACAGGGGGCAAGGCTACACCTTC.

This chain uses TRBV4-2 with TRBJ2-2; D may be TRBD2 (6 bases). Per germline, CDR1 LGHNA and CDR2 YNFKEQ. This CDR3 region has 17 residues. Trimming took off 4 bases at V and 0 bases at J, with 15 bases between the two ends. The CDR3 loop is CASSRIHRGTNTGELFF. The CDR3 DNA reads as TGTGCCAGCAGCCGTATCCACCGGGGGACGAACACCGGGGAGCTGTTTTTT.

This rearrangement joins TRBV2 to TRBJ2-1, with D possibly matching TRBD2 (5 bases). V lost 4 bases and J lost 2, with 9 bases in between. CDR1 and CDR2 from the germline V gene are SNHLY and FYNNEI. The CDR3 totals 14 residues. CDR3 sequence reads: CASSGVGAYNEQFF. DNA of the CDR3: TGTGCCAGCAGTGGGGTCGGGGCCTACAATGAGCAGTTCTTC.

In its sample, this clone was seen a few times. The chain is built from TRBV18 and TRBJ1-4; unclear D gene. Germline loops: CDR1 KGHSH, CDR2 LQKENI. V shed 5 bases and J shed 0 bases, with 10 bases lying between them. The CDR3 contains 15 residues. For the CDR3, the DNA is TGTGCCAGCTCAAGGAACCGGGCAACTAATGAAAAACTGTTTTTT. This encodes CASSRNRATNEKLFF.

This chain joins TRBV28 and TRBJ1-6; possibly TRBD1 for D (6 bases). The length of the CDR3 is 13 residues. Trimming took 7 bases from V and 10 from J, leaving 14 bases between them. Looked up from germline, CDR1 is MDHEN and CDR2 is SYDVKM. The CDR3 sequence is CASKGQGRSPLHF. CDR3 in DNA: TGTGCCAGCAAGGGGCAGGGGAGATCACCCCTCCACTTT.

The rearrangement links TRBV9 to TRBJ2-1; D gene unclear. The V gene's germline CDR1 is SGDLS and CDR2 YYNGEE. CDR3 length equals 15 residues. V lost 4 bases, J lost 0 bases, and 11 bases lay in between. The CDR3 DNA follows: TGTGCCAGCAGCTTCCGGTGGAGCTCCTACAATGAGCAGTTCTTC. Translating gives CASSFRWSSYNEQFF.

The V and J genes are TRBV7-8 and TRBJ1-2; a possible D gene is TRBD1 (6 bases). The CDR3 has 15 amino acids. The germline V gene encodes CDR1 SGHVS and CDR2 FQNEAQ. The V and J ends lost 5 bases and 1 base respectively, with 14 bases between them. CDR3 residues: CASSAPGADNYGYTF. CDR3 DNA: TGTGCCAGCAGCGCACCAGGGGCGGATAACTATGGCTACACCTTC.

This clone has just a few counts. CDR3 coding DNA: TGTGCCAGCGCCGGCGGGCGGGGCGCGCAGTATTTT. This translates into CASAGGRGAQYF. The rearrangement uses TRBV27 and TRBJ2-3, with TRBD2 as a possible D gene (6 bases). The length of the CDR3 is 12 residues. In germline, CDR1 is MNHEY, CDR2 SMNVEV (reference sequence). V shed 8 bases and J shed 10 bases, with 16 bases lying between them.

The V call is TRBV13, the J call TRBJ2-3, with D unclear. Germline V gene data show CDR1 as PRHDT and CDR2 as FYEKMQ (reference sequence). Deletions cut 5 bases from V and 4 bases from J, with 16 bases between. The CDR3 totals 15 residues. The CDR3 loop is CASSPHLLVSDTQYF. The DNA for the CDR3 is TGTGCCAGCAGCCCCCACCTCCTAGTGTCAGATACGCAGTATTTT. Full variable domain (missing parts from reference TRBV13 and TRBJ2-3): AAGVIQSPRHLIKEKRETATLKCYPIPRHDTVYWYQQGPGQDPQFLISFYEKMQSDKGSIPDRFSAQQFSDYHSELNMSSLELGDSALYFCASSPHLLVSDTQYFGPGTRLTVL.

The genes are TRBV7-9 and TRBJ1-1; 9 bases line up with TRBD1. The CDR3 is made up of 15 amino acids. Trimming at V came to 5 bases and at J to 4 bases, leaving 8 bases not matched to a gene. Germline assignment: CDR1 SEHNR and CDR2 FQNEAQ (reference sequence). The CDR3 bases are TGTGCCAGCAGCCAAACCGGGACAGGGACCACTGAAGCTTTCTTT. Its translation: CASSQTGTGTTEAFF.

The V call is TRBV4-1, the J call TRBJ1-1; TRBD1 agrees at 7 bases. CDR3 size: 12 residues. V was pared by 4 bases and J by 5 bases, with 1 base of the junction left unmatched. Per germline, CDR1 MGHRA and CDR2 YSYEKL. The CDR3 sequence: CASSRQGTEAFF. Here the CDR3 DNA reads TGCGCCAGCAGCCGACAGGGAACTGAAGCTTTCTTT.

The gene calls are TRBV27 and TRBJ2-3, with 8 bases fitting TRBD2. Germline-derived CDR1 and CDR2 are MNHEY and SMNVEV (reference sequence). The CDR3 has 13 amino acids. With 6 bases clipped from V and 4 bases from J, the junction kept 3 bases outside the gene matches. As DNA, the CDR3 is TGTGCCAGCAGCGGGGGGGCCTCAGATACGCAGTATTTT. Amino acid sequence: CASSGGASDTQYF.